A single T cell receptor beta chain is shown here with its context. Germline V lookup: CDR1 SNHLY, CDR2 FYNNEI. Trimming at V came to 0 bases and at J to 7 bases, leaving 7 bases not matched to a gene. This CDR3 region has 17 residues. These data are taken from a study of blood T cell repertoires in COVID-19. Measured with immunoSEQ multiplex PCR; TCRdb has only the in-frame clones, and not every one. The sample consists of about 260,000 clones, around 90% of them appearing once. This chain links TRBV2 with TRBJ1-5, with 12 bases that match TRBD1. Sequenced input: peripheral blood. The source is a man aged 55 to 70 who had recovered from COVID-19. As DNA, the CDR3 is TGTGCCAGCAGTGAAGCGGGGACAGGGGGCGCTGGGCAGCCCCAGCATTTT. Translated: CASSEAGTGGAGQPQHF.